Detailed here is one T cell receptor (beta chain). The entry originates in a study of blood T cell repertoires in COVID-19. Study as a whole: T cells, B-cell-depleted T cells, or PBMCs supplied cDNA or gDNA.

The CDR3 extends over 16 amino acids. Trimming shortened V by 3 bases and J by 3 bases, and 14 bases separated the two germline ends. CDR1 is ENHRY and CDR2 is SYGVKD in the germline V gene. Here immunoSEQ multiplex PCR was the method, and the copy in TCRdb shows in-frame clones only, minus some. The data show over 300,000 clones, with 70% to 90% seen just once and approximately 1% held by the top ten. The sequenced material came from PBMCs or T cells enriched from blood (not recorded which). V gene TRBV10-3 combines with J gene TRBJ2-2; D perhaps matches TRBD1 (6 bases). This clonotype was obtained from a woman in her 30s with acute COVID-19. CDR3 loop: CAISDRLAGDTGELFF. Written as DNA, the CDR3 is TGTGCCATCAGTGATCGATTGGCAGGGGACACCGGGGAGCTGTTTTTT.